This entry is about one T cell receptor (beta chain). This entry belongs to a study of blood T cell repertoires in COVID-19. Study-level information: The origin of the acute and convalescent COVID-19 samples was the United States, Italy and Spain. PBMCs, B-cell-depleted T cells, or T cells provided the cDNA or gDNA that made up the material.

CDR1 SGHRS and CDR2 YFSETQ come from the germline V gene. There are 15 residues in the CDR3. Germline trimming cut 1 base from V and 5 bases from J; bases unmatched to any gene: 5. Authors' processing steps: Reference gene primer amplification yielded estimated nucleated cell counts. Some clones are missing from TCRdb's copy, which holds only in-frame ones; the method was immunoSEQ multiplex PCR. V and J calls and clone size are those listed in that table; D and trimming were worked out from the DNA. The repertoire includes more than 90,000 clones, around 80% of them detected once, and approximately 4% sits in the top ten.

The sequenced material came from peripheral blood. The rearrangement links TRBV5-1 to TRBJ2-3; 9 bases line up with TRBD1. This TCR derives from a man aged 60-69 years with acute or convalescent COVID-19. This CDR3 reads CASSLTGGAGDTQYF. The CDR3 nucleotides read TGCGCCAGCAGCTTGACAGGGGGCGCAGGAGATACGCAGTATTTT.